A single sample is the source of the 21 T cell receptor beta chains below, sequenced in a study of T cells in Graves' hyperthyroidism and ophthalmopathy (dated by TCRdb to between 2018 and 2020). To prepare the library, multiplex PCR was applied. The run used an Illumina HiSeq 2000. Amplification of TCR beta CDR3 regions was carried out from RNA transcripts. For the first round of RT-PCR on the TCR CDR3, the HTBI primer set was used together with the Qiagen OneStep RT-PCR kit. TCRdb reprocessing: public reads trimmed at Q25 with fastp, clones called with MiXCR, in-frame beta chains kept. Merged by CDR3 protein, the rows form single entries marked with the most common genes and DNA. For this sample the table gives under 650,000 distinct CDR3 sequences, of which 15% to 20% were detected only once. In total, the top ten clones hold 3.8% of the sample. The sample consisted of blood. These receptors were obtained from a woman aged 25 to 39 with Graves' hyperthyroidism.

The table lists this clonotype with many counts. The chain uses TRBV2 and TRBJ2-3, with 12 bases lining up with TRBD2. Trimming at V came to 4 bases and at J to 3 bases, leaving 11 bases not matched to a gene. This CDR3 has 18 residues. Germline V gives CDR1 SNHLY, CDR2 FYNNEI. For the CDR3, the DNA is TGTGCCAGCAGTGGACTAGCGGGAGAAGTGATCCGGACAGATACGCAGTATTTT. Translating gives CASSGLAGEVIRTDTQYF.

This clonotype was observed at least ten times. This chain's CDR3 is CASRPTGDSYEQYF. For the CDR3, the DNA is TGTGCCAGCAGACCAACTGGTGACTCCTACGAGCAGTACTTC. The chain has TRBV6-2 or TRBV6-3 and TRBJ2-7; D uncertain. Trimming removed 6 bases at V and 0 bases at J, with 12 bases between. Germline V lookup: CDR1 MNHEY, CDR2 SVGEGT. This CDR3 has 14 residues.

Of note for this clonotype: One base away lies a much larger clone, so this may be a sequencing read error. The chain is built from TRBV28 and TRBJ1-2; D remains unclear. Trimming pared 10 bases from V and 4 bases from J, leaving 16 bases between. In germline, CDR1 is MDHEN, CDR2 SYDVKM. The CDR3 sequence is 13 residues long. The CDR3 bases are TGTGCCACTAACACCGGCCGGGGCTATGGCTACACCTTC. It encodes CATNTGRGYGYTF.

This clonotype came up many times. The V gene is TRBV7-2, the J gene TRBJ2-1; 11 nucleotides align to TRBD2. Germline CDR1 and CDR2: SGHTA and FQGNSA. The J segment lost 1 base and the V segment lost 5 bases, leaving 4 bases of the junction unmatched. The CDR3 extends over 16 amino acids. In nucleotides, the CDR3 is TGTGCCAGCAGCACCCCTAGCGGGAGGTCCTACAATGAGCAGTTCTTC. Protein product: CASSTPSGRSYNEQFF.

The V and J genes are TRBV15 and TRBJ1-2; D is possibly TRBD1 (6 bases). Germline V gene lookup returns CDR1 LNHNV and CDR2 YYDKDF (reference sequence). Trimming removed 3 bases at V and 3 bases at J, with 11 bases between. This CDR3 is built from 14 residues. This CDR3 reads CATSSRGRDYGYTF. The CDR3 nucleotides read TGTGCCACCAGCAGCAGGGGTAGGGACTATGGCTACACCTTC.

Only a few counts were recorded for this clonotype. The chain combines TRBV27 with TRBJ2-5; 8 bases agree with TRBD1. Trimming cost V 0 bases and J 5 bases; bases outside gene matches: 5. Germline assignment: CDR1 MNHEY and CDR2 SMNVEV (reference sequence). The CDR3 sequence is 15 residues long. The CDR3 spells CASSLSRTGPETQYF. CDR3 in DNA: TGTGCCAGCAGTTTATCTCGGACAGGGCCGGAGACCCAGTACTTC.

This clonotype was counted between two and nine times. J is TRBJ1-1 and V is TRBV7-9; no definite D call. The CDR3 spans 11 residues. Germline V gene data show CDR1 as SEHNR and CDR2 as FQNEAQ (reference sequence). Trimming removed 4 bases at V and 10 bases at J, with 10 bases between. DNA of the CDR3: TGTGCCAGCAGCTCGACCCCGACAGCTTTCTTT. Encoded protein: CASSSTPTAFF.

This clonotype was observed a handful of times. CDR3 sequence: CASSLFRAHNEKLFF. Written as DNA, the CDR3 is TGTGCCAGCAGTTTATTCAGGGCCCATAATGAAAAACTGTTTTTT. The gene calls are TRBV28 and TRBJ1-4; possible D gene TRBD1, 5 bases. The germline CDR1 and CDR2 sequences are MDHEN and SYDVKM. This CDR3 contains 15 residues. With 1 base removed from V and 4 bases from J, the gap between germline ends came to 10 bases.

This chain joins TRBV29-1 and TRBJ2-1, with 10 bases that match TRBD2. The junction had 6 bases not matched to a gene; V was cut back by 2 bases and J by 5 bases. This CDR3 spans 15 amino acids. Germline V CDR1 and CDR2: SQVTM, ANQGSEA. CDR3 sequence reads: CSVEPGSGRDNEQFF. As DNA, the CDR3 is TGCAGCGTTGAACCCGGAAGCGGGAGGGACAATGAGCAGTTCTTC.

This clonotype was seen many times. V gene TRBV28 combines with J gene TRBJ1-6, with D possibly being TRBD1 (5 bases). Germline V gene lookup returns CDR1 MDHEN and CDR2 SYDVKM. This CDR3 comprises 12 residues. V shed 3 bases and J shed 10 bases, with 7 bases lying between them. CDR3 DNA sequence: TGTGCCAGCAGTTTTCGGGGGTCACCCCTCCACTTT. Protein: CASSFRGSPLHF.

This clonotype was seen repeatedly, ten times or more. The chain carries TRBV3-1 and TRBJ2-3; possibly TRBD1 or TRBD2 for D (5 bases each). Germline V gene lookup returns CDR1 LGHDT and CDR2 YNNKEL (reference sequence). Trimming took off 0 bases at V and 6 bases at J, with 13 bases between the two ends. The CDR3 contains 15 residues. In DNA form, the CDR3 reads TGTGCCAGCAGCCAAGACACGGGGCCAGGGGATACGCAGTATTTT. Protein product: CASSQDTGPGDTQYF.

This clonotype was seen ten or more times. V and J are TRBV27 and TRBJ2-1, with 8 bases fitting TRBD1. The V gene's germline CDR1 is MNHEY and CDR2 SMNVEV (reference sequence). The CDR3 totals 14 residues. With V trimmed by 3 bases and J by 3 bases, 1 base remained unmatched. CDR3 nucleotides: TGTGCCAGCAGTTTCACAGGGGGCTACAATGAGCAGTTCTTC. Translating it yields CASSFTGGYNEQFF.

The chain couples TRBV7-2 to TRBJ1-6; D unresolved. This CDR3 region has 15 residues. Germline V gene data show CDR1 as SGHTA and CDR2 as FQGNSA. The V and J ends lost 1 base and 10 bases respectively, with 14 bases between them. The DNA of the CDR3 is TGTGCCAGCAGCTTAGACACCTCCTTGAGATCACCCCTCCACTTT. Protein product: CASSLDTSLRSPLHF.

The gene calls are TRBV12-3 or TRBV12-4 and TRBJ1-2; 7 bases are shared with TRBD1. This CDR3 spans 13 amino acids. Trimming cost V 4 bases and J 8 bases; bases outside gene matches: 7. The CDR3 sequence is CASSSDRPGGYTF. CDR3 DNA: TGTGCCAGCAGTTCGGACAGGCCGGGGGGCTACACCTTC.

The rearrangement links TRBV4-1 to TRBJ2-1; D not resolved. CDR1 and CDR2 (germline): MGHRA, YSYEKL. CDR3 length equals 13 residues. V lost 3 bases to trimming and J lost 7 bases, with 10 bases between them. The CDR3 here is CASSHSGSNEQFF. CDR3 coding DNA: TGCGCCAGCAGCCATTCAGGCAGTAATGAGCAGTTCTTC.

Many counts were recorded for this clonotype. J is TRBJ2-7 and V is TRBV20-1, with 15 nucleotides matching TRBD2. The germline V gene encodes CDR1 DFQATT and CDR2 SNEGSKA (reference sequence). The junction had 3 bases not matched to a gene; V was cut back by 2 bases and J by 7 bases. The CDR3 loop spans 14 amino acids. CDR3 nucleotide sequence: TGCAGTGCTAGACCCGGACTAGCGGGGGGGGAGCAGTACTTC. The encoded protein is CSARPGLAGGEQYF.

Ten or more counts support this clonotype. The rearrangement joins TRBV28 to TRBJ1-2; 8 nucleotides agree with TRBD1. Germline CDR1 reads MDHEN; CDR2 reads SYDVKM. The CDR3 totals 12 residues. The V gene end was trimmed by 10 bases and the J gene end by 3 bases; junction bases not matched to a gene: 4. The CDR3 reads CATQGADYGYTF. The DNA for the CDR3 is TGTGCCACCCAGGGGGCTGACTATGGCTACACCTTC.

This clonotype has just a few counts. The chain links TRBV5-1 to TRBJ2-4, with D possibly being TRBD1 (6 bases). The germline V gene encodes CDR1 SGHRS and CDR2 YFSETQ. V was clipped by 4 bases and J by 5 bases, with 13 bases between them. The CDR3 has 14 amino acids. CDR3 coding DNA: TGCGCCAGCAGCCTCGGGACACGGGAAAACATTCAGTACTTC. Its translation is CASSLGTRENIQYF.

V gene TRBV4-1 combines with J gene TRBJ1-1, with D unclear. Germline V gene data show CDR1 as MGHRA and CDR2 as YSYEKL. The CDR3 runs 13 residues. Trimming stripped 1 base from V and 11 bases from J, with 14 bases between. The CDR3 loop is CASSQVGLLGAFF. The CDR3 DNA reads TGCGCCAGCAGCCAAGTCGGCCTCCTGGGGGCTTTCTTT.

This clonotype was recorded many times. This chain uses TRBV28 with TRBJ1-2, with TRBD1 matching over 8 bases. Per germline, CDR1 MDHEN and CDR2 SYDVKM. This CDR3 region has 13 residues. V lost 5 bases to trimming and J lost 9 bases; unmatched junction nucleotides: 8. The CDR3 is CASSDPNRGSYTF. CDR3 coding DNA: TGTGCCAGCAGTGATCCTAACAGGGGGAGCTACACCTTC.

This clonotype was seen a handful of times. This sequence joins TRBV3-1 and TRBJ1-5; no clear D gene. The CDR3 consists of 14 residues. Trimming took off 1 base at V and 1 base at J, with 5 bases between the two ends. Germline V gene sequence: CDR1 LGHDT, CDR2 YNNKEL (reference sequence). The CDR3 nucleotides are TGTGCCAGCAGCCAAGTAGTAAGCAATCAGCCCCAGCATTTT. Encoded protein: CASSQVVSNQPQHF. Combining the CDR3 with reference TRBV3-1 and TRBJ1-5 gives the whole variable domain DTAVSQTPKYLVTQMGNDKSIKCEQNLGHDTMYWYKQDSKKFLKIMFSYNNKELIINETVPNRFSPKSPDKAHLNLHINSLELGDSAVYFCASSQVVSNQPQHFGDGTRLSIL.